This TCR beta chain originates from a study of T cells in Graves' hyperthyroidism and ophthalmopathy. Researchers amplified the TCR beta CDR3 regions from RNA transcripts. TCR CDR3 regions were first amplified by RT-PCR with HTBI primers. From the multiplex PCR reads, TCRdb called clonotypes with MiXCR, one entry per CDR3 protein. The repertoire holds roughly 500,000 distinct CDR3 sequences, with about 45% as singletons. Turning to this clonotype: Its antigen remains unknown.

The CDR3 spans 16 residues. Per the germline V gene, CDR1 is LNHDA and CDR2 is SQIVND (reference sequence). Trimming removed 6 bases from V and 4 bases from J; junction bases left unmatched: 13. The study, taken as a whole, reports: Blood also carried most thyroid clonotypes expanded above 0.001.

The clonotype was recovered from an adult woman with Graves' disease, either hyperthyroidism or ophthalmopathy (not recorded which). The sample comprised peripheral blood or thyroid tissue (not recorded which). The chain couples TRBV19 to TRBJ1-1, with 8 bases identical to TRBD1. This CDR3 is CASRVGDRMDFTEAFF. For the CDR3, the DNA is TGTGCCAGTAGGGTGGGGGACAGGATGGATTTCACTGAAGCTTTCTTT.